A selection of T cell receptor beta chains follows, all from one sample in a study of spatial heterogeneity in lung cancer. TCRdb recomputed calls from the 5' RACE reads with MiXCR, one row per CDR3 protein. The sample holds about 23,000 distinct CDR3 sequences, approximately 3.3% seen once. The specimen comprised PBMCs, sampled at surgery. Receptors originate from a female donor with early-stage non-small cell lung cancer. Both conserved end residues are part of each CDR3. The D gene is left open where the match is weak. Clone size is not always given. Where it is, it says once, few, many or a class for expanded clones.

clone size: NA; D gene: NA; J gene: TRBJ2-2; V gene: TRBV6-6; CDR3 protein: CASSYSQQTTNTGELFF; CDR3 DNA: TGTGCCAGCAGTTACTCCCAACAGACCACGAACACCGGGGAGCTGTTTTTT
clone size: many; D gene: NA; J gene: TRBJ2-1; V gene: TRBV12-3/TRBV12-4; CDR3 protein: CASSQRVDNEQFF; CDR3 DNA: TGTGCCAGCAGTCAGCGGGTCGACAATGAGCAGTTCTTC
clone size: many; D gene: NA; J gene: TRBJ2-4; V gene: TRBV11-2; CDR3 protein: CASSPPMAKNIQYF; CDR3 DNA: TGTGCCAGCAGCCCCCCTATGGCCAAAAACATTCAGTACTTC
clone size: many; D gene: TRBD2; J gene: TRBJ2-3; V gene: TRBV12-5; CDR3 protein: CASGPLAGGPQDTQYF; CDR3 DNA: TGTGCTAGTGGTCCCCTAGCGGGAGGGCCCCAAGATACGCAGTATTTT
clone size: NA; D gene: TRBD1; J gene: TRBJ1-2; V gene: TRBV2; CDR3 protein: CASSMTGLHYGYTF; CDR3 DNA: TGTGCCAGCTCTATGACAGGGTTACACTATGGCTACACCTTC
clone size: many; D gene: NA; J gene: TRBJ2-1; V gene: TRBV20-1; CDR3 protein: CSAGPGNYNEQFF; CDR3 DNA: TGCAGTGCTGGGCCCGGGAACTACAATGAGCAGTTCTTC
clone size: many; D gene: NA; J gene: TRBJ2-7; V gene: TRBV27; CDR3 protein: CASSQHAGTYEQYF; CDR3 DNA: TGTGCCAGCAGTCAGCATGCCGGGACCTACGAGCAGTACTTC
clone size: many; D gene: NA; J gene: TRBJ2-5; V gene: TRBV19; CDR3 protein: CASSMISGQETQYF; CDR3 DNA: TGTGCCAGTAGTATGATCAGCGGCCAAGAGACCCAGTACTTC
clone size: many; D gene: NA; J gene: TRBJ2-3; V gene: TRBV24-1; CDR3 protein: CATMGPDIRQYF; CDR3 DNA: TGTGCAACGATGGGCCCGGACATCCGGCAGTATTTT
clone size: many; D gene: NA; J gene: TRBJ2-5; V gene: TRBV7-9; CDR3 protein: CASSPGPLQATQYF; CDR3 DNA: TGTGCCAGCAGCCCGGGCCCCCTCCAAGCGACCCAGTACTTC
clone size: many; D gene: NA; J gene: TRBJ2-6; V gene: TRBV3-1; CDR3 protein: CASSQEFLGRSSGANVLTF; CDR3 DNA: TGTGCCAGCAGCCAAGAGTTTCTTGGCCGTAGCTCTGGGGCCAACGTCCTGACTTTC
clone size: NA; D gene: TRBD1; J gene: TRBJ1-2; V gene: TRBV24-1; CDR3 protein: CATSESTGTGLYGYTF; CDR3 DNA: TGTGCCACCAGTGAGTCAACCGGGACAGGCCTCTATGGCTACACCTTC
clone size: many; D gene: NA; J gene: TRBJ1-3; V gene: TRBV3-1; CDR3 protein: CASSQGTAPGNTIYF; CDR3 DNA: TGTGCCAGCAGCCAGGGTACGGCGCCTGGAAACACCATATATTTT
clone size: many; D gene: NA; J gene: TRBJ2-1; V gene: TRBV5-6; CDR3 protein: CASSLDRSSYNEQFF; CDR3 DNA: TGTGCCAGCAGCCTTGATAGGAGCTCCTACAATGAGCAGTTCTTC
clone size: NA; D gene: NA; J gene: TRBJ2-7; V gene: TRBV7-8; CDR3 protein: CASSSPRDRNSYEQYF; CDR3 DNA: TGTGCCAGCAGCTCCCCCCGGGACCGGAACTCCTACGAGCAGTACTTC
clone size: many; D gene: NA; J gene: TRBJ2-3; V gene: TRBV12-3/TRBV12-4; CDR3 protein: CASSSTVGPTDTQYF; CDR3 DNA: TGTGCCAGCTCGTCAACAGTGGGACCCACAGATACGCAGTATTTT
clone size: many; D gene: TRBD2; J gene: TRBJ2-4; V gene: TRBV20-1; CDR3 protein: CSARAWGGKNIQYF; CDR3 DNA: TGCAGTGCTCGAGCCTGGGGGGGCAAAAACATTCAGTACTTC
clone size: many; D gene: NA; J gene: TRBJ2-1; V gene: TRBV9; CDR3 protein: CASSKSGPSYNEQFF; CDR3 DNA: TGTGCCAGCAGCAAAAGCGGACCCTCCTACAATGAGCAGTTCTTC
clone size: many; D gene: NA; J gene: TRBJ1-3; V gene: TRBV6-1; CDR3 protein: CASRGTLYSGNTIYF; CDR3 DNA: TGTGCCAGCAGAGGAACGCTTTACTCTGGAAACACCATATATTTT
clone size: many; D gene: NA; J gene: TRBJ2-1; V gene: TRBV27; CDR3 protein: CASSLRRVDYNEQFF; CDR3 DNA: TGTGCCAGCAGTTTAAGAAGGGTTGACTACAATGAGCAGTTCTTC
clone size: medium-sized; D gene: NA; J gene: TRBJ2-1; V gene: TRBV10-3; CDR3 protein: CAISEWSNEQFF; CDR3 DNA: TGTGCCATCAGTGAGTGGTCCAATGAGCAGTTCTTC
clone size: many; D gene: TRBD1; J gene: TRBJ2-4; V gene: TRBV9; CDR3 protein: CASSEGTGGDIQYF; CDR3 DNA: TGTGCCAGCAGCGAGGGGACAGGGGGCGACATTCAGTACTTC
clone size: many; D gene: TRBD1; J gene: TRBJ1-2; V gene: TRBV7-2; CDR3 protein: CASSLGSGGSYGYTF; CDR3 DNA: TGTGCCAGCAGCTTAGGTTCAGGGGGGAGCTATGGCTACACCTTC
clone size: few; D gene: TRBD2; J gene: TRBJ2-7; V gene: TRBV3-1; CDR3 protein: CASSQETSGSHEQYF; CDR3 DNA: TGTGCCAGCAGCCAAGAGACTAGCGGGAGTCACGAGCAGTACTTC
clone size: many; D gene: TRBD1; J gene: TRBJ2-1; V gene: TRBV7-9; CDR3 protein: CASTGQDHGEQFF; CDR3 DNA: TGTGCCAGCACCGGACAGGACCACGGTGAGCAGTTCTTC
clone size: many; D gene: TRBD2; J gene: TRBJ2-3; V gene: TRBV9; CDR3 protein: CASSVVAGVSTDTQYF; CDR3 DNA: TGTGCCAGCAGCGTAGTGGCGGGAGTAAGTACAGATACGCAGTATTTT
clone size: many; D gene: NA; J gene: TRBJ2-6; V gene: TRBV12-3/TRBV12-4; CDR3 protein: CASSPPRFASQSSGANVLTF; CDR3 DNA: TGTGCCAGCAGTCCCCCCAGGTTCGCATCCCAAAGCTCTGGGGCCAACGTCCTGACTTTC
clone size: NA; D gene: NA; J gene: TRBJ2-7; V gene: TRBV7-7; CDR3 protein: CASSLDGVSEQYF; CDR3 DNA: TGTGCTAGCAGCTTAGATGGGGTTTCCGAGCAGTACTTC
clone size: NA; D gene: NA; J gene: TRBJ2-3; V gene: TRBV30; CDR3 protein: CAWSVQGRSDTQYF; CDR3 DNA: TGTGCCTGGAGTGTGCAGGGGAGGTCAGATACGCAGTATTTT
clone size: many; D gene: NA; J gene: TRBJ2-3; V gene: TRBV6-6; CDR3 protein: CASSYQGHTDTQYF; CDR3 DNA: TGTGCCAGCAGTTATCAGGGTCACACAGATACGCAGTATTTT